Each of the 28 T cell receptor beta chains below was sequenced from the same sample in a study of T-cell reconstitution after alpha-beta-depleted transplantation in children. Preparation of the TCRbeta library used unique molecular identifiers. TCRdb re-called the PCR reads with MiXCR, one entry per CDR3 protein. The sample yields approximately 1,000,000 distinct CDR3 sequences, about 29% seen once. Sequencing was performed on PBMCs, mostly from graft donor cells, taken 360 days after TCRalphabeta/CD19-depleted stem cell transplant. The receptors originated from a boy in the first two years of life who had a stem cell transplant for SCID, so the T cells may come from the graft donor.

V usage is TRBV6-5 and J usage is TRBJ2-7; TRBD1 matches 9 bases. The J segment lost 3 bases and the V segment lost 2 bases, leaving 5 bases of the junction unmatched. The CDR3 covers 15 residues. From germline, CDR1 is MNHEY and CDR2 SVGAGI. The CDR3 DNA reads TGTGCCAGCAGTTACCGACAGGGGGTAGGCTACGAGCAGTACTTC. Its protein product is CASSYRQGVGYEQYF.

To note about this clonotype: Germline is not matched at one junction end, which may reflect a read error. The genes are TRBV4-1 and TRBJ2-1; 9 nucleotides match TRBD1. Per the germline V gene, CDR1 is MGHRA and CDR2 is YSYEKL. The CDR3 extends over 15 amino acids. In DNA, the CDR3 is TGCGCCAGCAGCCAGGACAGGGGATACTACTATGAGCAGTTCTTC. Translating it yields CASSQDRGYYYEQFF.

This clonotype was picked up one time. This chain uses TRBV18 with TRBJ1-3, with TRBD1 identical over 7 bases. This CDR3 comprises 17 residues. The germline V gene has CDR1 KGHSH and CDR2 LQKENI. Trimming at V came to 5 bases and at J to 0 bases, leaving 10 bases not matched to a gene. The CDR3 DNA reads TGTGCCAGCTCAAGTCCGGGACAGAGTTTCTCTGGAAACACCATATATTTT. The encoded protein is CASSSPGQSFSGNTIYF. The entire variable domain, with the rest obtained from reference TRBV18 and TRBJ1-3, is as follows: NAGVMQNPRHLVRRRGQEARLRCSPMKGHSHVYWYRQLPEEGLKFMVYLQKENIIDESGMPKERFSAEFPKEGPSILRIQQVVRGDSAAYFCASSSPGQSFSGNTIYFGEGSWLTVV.

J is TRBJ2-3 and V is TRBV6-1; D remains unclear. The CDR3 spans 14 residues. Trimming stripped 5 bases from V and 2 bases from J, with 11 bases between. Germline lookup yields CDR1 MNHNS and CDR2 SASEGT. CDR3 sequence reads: CASSREHLTDTQYF. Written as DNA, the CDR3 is TGTGCCAGCAGTAGGGAACATCTCACAGATACGCAGTATTTT.

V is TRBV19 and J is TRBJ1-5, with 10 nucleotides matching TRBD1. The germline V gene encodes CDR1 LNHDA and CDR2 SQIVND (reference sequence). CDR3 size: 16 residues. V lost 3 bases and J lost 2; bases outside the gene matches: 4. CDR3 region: CASSMGQGYRNQPQHF. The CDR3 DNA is TGTGCCAGTAGTATGGGACAGGGGTATCGCAATCAGCCCCAGCATTTT.

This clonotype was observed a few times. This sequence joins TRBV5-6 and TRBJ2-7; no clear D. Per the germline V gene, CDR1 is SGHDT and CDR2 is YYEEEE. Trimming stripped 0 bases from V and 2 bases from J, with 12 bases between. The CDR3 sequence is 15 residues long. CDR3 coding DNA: TGTGCCAGCAGCTTGGTCGAAAGACCGACCTACGAGCAGTACTTC. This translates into CASSLVERPTYEQYF.

CDR3 residues: CASSLSGEDYEQYF. The CDR3 coding sequence is TGCGCCAGCAGCCTTAGCGGGGAGGACTACGAGCAGTACTTC. The gene calls are TRBV5-1 and TRBJ2-7; 8 nucleotides align to TRBD2. This CDR3 spans 14 amino acids. From germline, CDR1 is SGHRS and CDR2 YFSETQ. V trimming: 4 bases; J trimming: 3 bases; junction bases outside the gene matches: 6.

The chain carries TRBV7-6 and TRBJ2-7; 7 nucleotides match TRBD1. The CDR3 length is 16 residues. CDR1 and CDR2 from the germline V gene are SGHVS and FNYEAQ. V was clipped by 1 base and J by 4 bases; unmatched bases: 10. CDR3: CASSLDIGTARYEQYF. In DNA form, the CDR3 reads TGTGCCAGCAGCTTAGATATCGGGACAGCTCGGTACGAGCAGTACTTC.

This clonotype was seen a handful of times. This CDR3 is CASSPRRDIDNEQFF. The DNA of the CDR3 is TGTGCCAGCAGCCCTCGCCGGGACATTGACAATGAGCAGTTCTTC. V is TRBV9 and J is TRBJ2-1; the D gene is possibly TRBD1 (6 bases). CDR1 and CDR2 (germline): SGDLS, YYNGEE. The CDR3 contains 15 residues. Deletions cut 4 bases from V and 5 bases from J, with 16 bases between. The full variable domain, with the rest looked up from reference TRBV9 and TRBJ2-1, is DSGVTQTPKHLITATGQRVTLRCSPRSGDLSVYWYQQSLDQGLQFLIQYYNGEERAKGNILERFSAQQFPDLHSELNLSSLELGDSALYFCASSPRRDIDNEQFFGPGTRLTVL.

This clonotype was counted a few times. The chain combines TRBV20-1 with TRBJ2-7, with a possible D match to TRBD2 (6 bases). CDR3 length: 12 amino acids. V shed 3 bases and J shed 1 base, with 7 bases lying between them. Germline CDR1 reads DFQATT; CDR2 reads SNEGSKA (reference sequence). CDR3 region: CSARRGSYEQYF. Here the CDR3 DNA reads TGCAGTGCTAGGCGGGGATCCTACGAGCAGTACTTC.

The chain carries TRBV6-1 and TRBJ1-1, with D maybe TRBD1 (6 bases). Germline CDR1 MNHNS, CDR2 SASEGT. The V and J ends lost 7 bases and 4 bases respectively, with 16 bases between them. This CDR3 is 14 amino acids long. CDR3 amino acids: CASTQRGGGTEAFF. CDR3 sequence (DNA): TGTGCCAGCACCCAACGAGGGGGTGGCACTGAAGCTTTCTTT.

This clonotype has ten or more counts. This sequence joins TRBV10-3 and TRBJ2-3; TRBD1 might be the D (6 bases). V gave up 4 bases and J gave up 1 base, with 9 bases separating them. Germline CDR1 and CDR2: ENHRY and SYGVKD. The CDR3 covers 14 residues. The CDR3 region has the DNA TGTGCCATCAGTGCCAGGGGAGGCACAGATACGCAGTATTTT. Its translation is CAISARGGTDTQYF.

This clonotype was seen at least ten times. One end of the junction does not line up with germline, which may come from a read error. The DNA for the CDR3 is TGTGCCAGCAGTGATCGAGAGACCCAGCACTTC. The encoded protein is CASSDRETQHF. This chain uses TRBV2 with TRBJ2-5; D uncertain. The CDR3 runs 11 residues. The germline V gene encodes CDR1 SNHLY and CDR2 FYNNEI.

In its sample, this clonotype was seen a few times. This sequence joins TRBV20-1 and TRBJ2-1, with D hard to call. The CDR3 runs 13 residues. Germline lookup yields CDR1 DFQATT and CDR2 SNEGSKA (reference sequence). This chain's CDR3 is CSPLSDEYNEQFF. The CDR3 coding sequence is TGCAGCCCCCTGAGCGACGAATACAATGAGCAGTTCTTC.

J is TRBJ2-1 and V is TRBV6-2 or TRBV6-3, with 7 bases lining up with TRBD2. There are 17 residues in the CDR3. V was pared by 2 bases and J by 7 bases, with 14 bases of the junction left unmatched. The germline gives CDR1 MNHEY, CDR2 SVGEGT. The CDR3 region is CASSYGAGASGVNEQFF. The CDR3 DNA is TGTGCCAGCAGTTACGGAGCCGGGGCTAGCGGAGTTAATGAGCAGTTCTTC.

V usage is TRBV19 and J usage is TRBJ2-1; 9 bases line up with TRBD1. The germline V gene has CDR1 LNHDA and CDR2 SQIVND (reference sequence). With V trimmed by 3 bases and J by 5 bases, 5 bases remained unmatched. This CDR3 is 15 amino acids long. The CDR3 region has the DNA TGTGCCAGTAGTATTGACAGGGGGAAGAACAATGAGCAGTTCTTC. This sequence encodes CASSIDRGKNNEQFF.

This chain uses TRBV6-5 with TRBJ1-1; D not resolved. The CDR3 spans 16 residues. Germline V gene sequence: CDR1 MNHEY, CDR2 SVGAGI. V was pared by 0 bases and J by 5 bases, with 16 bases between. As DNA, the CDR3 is TGTGCCAGCAGTTACTCCTCCCCAGGTGGGCGGACTGAAGCTTTCTTT. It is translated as CASSYSSPGGRTEAFF.

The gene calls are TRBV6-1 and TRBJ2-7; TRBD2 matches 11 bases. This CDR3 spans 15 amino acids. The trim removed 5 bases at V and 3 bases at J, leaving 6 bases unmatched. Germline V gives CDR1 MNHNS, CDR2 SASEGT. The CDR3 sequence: CASSISGTSGYEQYF. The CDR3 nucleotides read TGTGCCAGCAGTATCTCCGGGACTAGCGGCTACGAGCAGTACTTC.

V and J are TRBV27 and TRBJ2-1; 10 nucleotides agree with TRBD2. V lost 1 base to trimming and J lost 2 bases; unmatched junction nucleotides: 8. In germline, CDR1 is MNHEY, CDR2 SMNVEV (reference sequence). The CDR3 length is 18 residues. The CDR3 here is CASSLWSSGGSAYNEQFF. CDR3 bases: TGTGCCAGCAGTTTATGGAGTAGCGGGGGGTCCGCCTACAATGAGCAGTTCTTC.

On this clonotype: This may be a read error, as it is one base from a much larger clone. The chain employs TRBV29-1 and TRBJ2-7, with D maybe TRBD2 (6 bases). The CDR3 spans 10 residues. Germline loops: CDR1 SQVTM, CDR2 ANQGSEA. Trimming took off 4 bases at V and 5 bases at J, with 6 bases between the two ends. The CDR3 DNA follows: TGCAGCGTTGGGGAGGACGAGCAGTACTTC. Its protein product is CSVGEDEQYF.

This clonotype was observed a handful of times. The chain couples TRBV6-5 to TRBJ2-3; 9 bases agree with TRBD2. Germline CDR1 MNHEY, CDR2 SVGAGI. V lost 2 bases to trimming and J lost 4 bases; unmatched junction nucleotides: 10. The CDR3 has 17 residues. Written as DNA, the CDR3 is TGTGCCAGCAGTTACAATATGGGCGGGGGGGCCTCAGATACGCAGTATTTT. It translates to CASSYNMGGGASDTQYF.

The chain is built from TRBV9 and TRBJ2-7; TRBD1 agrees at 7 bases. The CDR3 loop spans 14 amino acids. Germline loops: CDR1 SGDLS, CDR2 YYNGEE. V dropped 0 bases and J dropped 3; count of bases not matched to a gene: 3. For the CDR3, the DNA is TGTGCCAGCAGCGTAGCGGGACAGAACTACGAGCAGTACTTC. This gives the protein CASSVAGQNYEQYF.

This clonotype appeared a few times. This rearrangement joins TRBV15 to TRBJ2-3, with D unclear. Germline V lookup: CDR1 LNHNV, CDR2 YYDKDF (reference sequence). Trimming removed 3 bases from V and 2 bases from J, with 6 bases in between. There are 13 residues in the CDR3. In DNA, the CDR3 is TGTGCCACCAGCAGGGACGTCACAGATACGCAGTATTTT. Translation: CATSRDVTDTQYF.

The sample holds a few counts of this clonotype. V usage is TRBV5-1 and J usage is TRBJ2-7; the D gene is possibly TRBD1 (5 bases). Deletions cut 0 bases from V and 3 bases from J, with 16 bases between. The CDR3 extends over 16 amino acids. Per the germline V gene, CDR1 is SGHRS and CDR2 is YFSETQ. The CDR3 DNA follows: TGCGCCAGCAGCTTGGAAGGGGCCGGAAAGTTCTACGAGCAGTACTTC. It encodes CASSLEGAGKFYEQYF.

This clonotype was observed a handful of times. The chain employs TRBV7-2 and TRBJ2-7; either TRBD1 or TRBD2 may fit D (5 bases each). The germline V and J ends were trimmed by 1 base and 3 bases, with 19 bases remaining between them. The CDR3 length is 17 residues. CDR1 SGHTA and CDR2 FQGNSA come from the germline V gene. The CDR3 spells CASSLGGMVLLYYEQYF. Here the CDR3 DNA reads TGTGCCAGCAGCTTAGGGGGGATGGTCCTACTCTACTACGAGCAGTACTTC.

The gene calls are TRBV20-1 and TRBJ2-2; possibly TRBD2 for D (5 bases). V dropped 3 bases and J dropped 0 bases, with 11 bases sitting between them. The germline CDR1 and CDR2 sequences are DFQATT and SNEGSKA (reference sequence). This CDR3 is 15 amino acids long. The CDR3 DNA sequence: TGCAGTGCTAGTCTCCGGGGTTCGAACACCGGGGAGCTGTTTTTT. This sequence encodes CSASLRGSNTGELFF.

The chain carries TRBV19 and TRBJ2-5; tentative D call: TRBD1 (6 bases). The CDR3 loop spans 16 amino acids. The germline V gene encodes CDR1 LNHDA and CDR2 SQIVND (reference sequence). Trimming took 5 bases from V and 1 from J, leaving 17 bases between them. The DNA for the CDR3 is TGTGCCAGTAGTTTCACCGGGACACCACCCCAAGAGACCCAGTACTTC. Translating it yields CASSFTGTPPQETQYF.

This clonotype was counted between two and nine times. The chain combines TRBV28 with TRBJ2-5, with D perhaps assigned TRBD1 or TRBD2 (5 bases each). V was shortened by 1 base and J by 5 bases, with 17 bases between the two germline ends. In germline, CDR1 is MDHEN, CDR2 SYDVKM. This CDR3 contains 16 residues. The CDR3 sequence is CASSLSGTPGRETQYF. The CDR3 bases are TGTGCCAGCAGTTTATCCGGGACCCCGGGGCGGGAGACCCAGTACTTC.